The present T cell receptor (beta chain) was sequenced within a study of OX40 agonist ivuxolimab in advanced cancers. This clone came up a few times. The germline gives CDR1 MDHEN, CDR2 SYDVKM. This CDR3 contains 18 residues. V was clipped by 5 bases and J by 9 bases; unmatched bases: 15. Profiling relied on immunoSEQ multiplex PCR, and the TCRdb table lists in-frame clones only, not all of them. The sample yields tens of thousands of clones, 85% to 90% seen once. The TCR originated in an adult with an advanced solid tumor such as melanoma, head and neck, liver or kidney cancer. The sample in question was CD4+ or CD8+ T cells sorted from blood, obtained in a trial of the OX40 agonist ivuxolimab. J is TRBJ2-1 and V is TRBV28, with TRBD2 matching 14 bases. DNA for the CDR3: TGTGCCAGCAGTCCATACAAACTGACTAGCGGGAGGGCCGGTGAGCAGTTCTTC. Translated, it gives CASSPYKLTSGRAGEQFF.